This T cell receptor (beta chain) was captured in a study of blood T cell repertoires in COVID-19 (TCRdb year 2020). In terms of the full investigation: Samples from collaborators originated in the United States, Italy and Spain and spanned both the acute and convalescent phases of COVID-19. The material from the prospective study consisted of cDNA or gDNA derived from T cells, B-cell-depleted T cells, or PBMCs. Subjects who had been exposed to COVID-19, were actively infected with it, or had recovered from it provided the deeply sampled blood TCRbeta repertoires that made up the dataset. The repertoires were released in a freely available public database meant as a resource for research on the immune response to SARS-CoV-2. The samples were drawn from two sources: the first 160 participants of the ongoing ImmuneRACE study, and 950 to 1,500 subjects contributed by 6 global collaborators. The sample metadata nearly always contained a de-identified subject ID, COVID-19 status, age in years and sex. Where available, HLA class I and class II types were taken from metadata supplied by the sample provider and were not determined by assay-based typing. The investigation overall reported the following: The quantity of clinical and demographic metadata differed by source and by participant and was supplied without curation.

TCRbeta CDR3 regions were amplified from genomic DNA using the immunoSEQ Assay, a bias-controlled multiplex PCR. The authors' analysis ran thus. Nucleated cell counts per sample were estimated from amplification of reference gene primers within the assay. Sequence reads were collapsed and filtered to measure the absolute abundance of every unique TCRbeta CDR3 rearrangement. Productive Simpson clonality was computed per sample as the square root of Simpson's diversity index over productive rearrangements. TCRdb took over this immuneACCESS table, retaining in-frame rearrangements with V and J assigned. Such tables are incomplete; in checked studies, under half of the missing clones stem from an unresolved V gene, and the remainder is unexplained. The V and J calls and clone size are taken from that table; D and trimming were inferred from the DNA. Present in this sample are over 130,000 clones, 70% to 90% of which were seen just once. 5.4% of the sample comes from the top ten.

Collaborating institutions collected whole blood in K2EDTA tubes following their own protocols. For TCRbeta analysis, collaborator samples were shipped as frozen whole blood, as isolated PBMCs, or as DNA extracted from either sample type. The germline V gene gives CDR1 as SNHLY and CDR2 as FYNNEI. Reading from cysteine to phenylalanine, the CDR3 counts 15 amino acids. Only the CDR3 DNA is retained, 45 bases long and in frame from the first base. V ends up 8 bases short and J 7 bases short, with an unmatched junction base count of 12. Remarks on this clone: Its antigen remains undetermined. No much larger clonotype is one base removed from it; base qualities were not supplied.

Sequenced: peripheral blood. The V and J genes are TRBV2 and TRBJ2-1; 9 central nucleotides agree with TRBD2. The source is a human donor in a cohort sampled during active COVID-19. The nucleotide sequence is given as TGTGCCAGCCGTGGGGCGGGGGGGCCGGTTAATGAGCAGTTCTTC. Protein translation: CASRGAGGPVNEQFF.